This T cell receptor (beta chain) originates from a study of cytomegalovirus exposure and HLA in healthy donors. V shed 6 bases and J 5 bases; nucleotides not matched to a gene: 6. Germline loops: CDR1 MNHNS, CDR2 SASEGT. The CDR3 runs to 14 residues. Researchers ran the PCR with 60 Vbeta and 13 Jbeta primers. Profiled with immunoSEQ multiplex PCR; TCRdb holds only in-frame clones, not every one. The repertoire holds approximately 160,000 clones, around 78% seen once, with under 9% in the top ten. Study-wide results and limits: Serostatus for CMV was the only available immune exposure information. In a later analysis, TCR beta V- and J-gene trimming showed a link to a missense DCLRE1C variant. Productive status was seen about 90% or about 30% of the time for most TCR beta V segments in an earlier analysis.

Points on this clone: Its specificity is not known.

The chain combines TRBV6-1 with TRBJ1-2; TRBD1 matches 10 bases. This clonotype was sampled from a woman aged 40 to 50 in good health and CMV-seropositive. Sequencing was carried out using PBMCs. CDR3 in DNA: TGTGCCAGCAGAGAGACAGGGGGCAATTATGGCTACACCTTC. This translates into CASRETGGNYGYTF.